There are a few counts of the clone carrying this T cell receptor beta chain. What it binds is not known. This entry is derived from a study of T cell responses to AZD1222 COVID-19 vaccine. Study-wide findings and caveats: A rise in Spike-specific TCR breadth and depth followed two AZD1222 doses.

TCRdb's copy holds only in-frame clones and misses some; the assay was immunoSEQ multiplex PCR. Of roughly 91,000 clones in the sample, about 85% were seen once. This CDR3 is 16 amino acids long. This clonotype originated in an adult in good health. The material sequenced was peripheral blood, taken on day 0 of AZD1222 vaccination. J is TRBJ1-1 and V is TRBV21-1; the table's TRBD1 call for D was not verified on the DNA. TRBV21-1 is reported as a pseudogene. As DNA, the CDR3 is TGTGCCAGCAGCGAACGACAGGGAGAGGCTTCCACTGAAGCTTTCTTT. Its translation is CASSERQGEASTEAFF.